The rows below give T cell receptor beta chains drawn from one sample of a study of T cells in Graves' hyperthyroidism and ophthalmopathy. TCRdb redid the calling of the multiplex PCR reads with MiXCR, one entry per CDR3 protein. This sample has around 620,000 distinct CDR3 sequences; 15% to 20% occur once, and the top ten carry around 4%. The sample was blood. These receptors were collected from a woman younger than 45 with Graves' hyperthyroidism. Each CDR3 is given with its conserved first and last residue. D genes are given only for firm matches. Part of the rows lack a size; the others show once, few, many or a class for expanded clones.

j_gene,d_gene,v_gene,abundance,CDR3nt,CDR3aa
TRBJ2-1,.,TRBV27,many,TGTGCCAGCACCCCAGACAGCCACAATGAGCAGTTCTTC,CASTPDSHNEQFF
TRBJ2-5,.,TRBV20-1,.,TGCAGTGCTCGAAAAGGGGGGGAGACCCAGTACTTC,CSARKGGETQYF
TRBJ1-2,TRBD1,TRBV5-1,many,TGCGCCAGCAGCCCCTCCGGGACAGGGGGCGCCTATGGCTACACCTTC,CASSPSGTGGAYGYTF
TRBJ2-1,TRBD2,TRBV6-2/TRBV6-3,many,TGTGCCAGCAGTTATGGACTAGCGGGAGACAATGAGCAGTTCTTC,CASSYGLAGDNEQFF
TRBJ2-5,TRBD2,TRBV29-1,few,TGCAGCGTCGGGGGGGGTCGGTTCGAGACCCAGTACTTC,CSVGGGRFETQYF
TRBJ2-3,TRBD2,TRBV5-1,few,TGCGCCAGCAGCCTACGTAGCGGGACGGGCACAGATACGCAGTATTTT,CASSLRSGTGTDTQYF
TRBJ2-3,TRBD2,TRBV28,many,TGTGCCAGCAGGGCACTAGCGGTATATGGAGATACGCAGTATTTT,CASRALAVYGDTQYF
TRBJ2-7,.,TRBV7-2,.,TGTGCCAGCAGCTTAGCTGGGGCAGTAGCCTACGAGCAGTACTTC,CASSLAGAVAYEQYF
TRBJ2-1,TRBD2,TRBV6-2/TRBV6-3,many,TGTGCCAGCAGAGGACTAGCGGAAATAAATGAGCAGTTCTTC,CASRGLAEINEQFF
TRBJ1-2,.,TRBV6-2/TRBV6-3,.,TGTGCCAGCACTAACGGGATAATCTATGGCTACACCTTC,CASTNGIIYGYTF
TRBJ2-1,.,TRBV20-1,few,TGCAGTGCTAGAATGTCCGGGCGATATGAGCAGTTCTTC,CSARMSGRYEQFF
TRBJ1-5,.,TRBV6-1,few,TGTGCCAGCAGTTGGGGGCAGATTAATCAGCCCCAGCATTTT,CASSWGQINQPQHF
TRBJ1-5,.,TRBV6-1,few,TGTGCCAGCAGGCCTCAGGTCATAAGCAATCAGCCCCAGCATTTT,CASRPQVISNQPQHF
TRBJ2-5,TRBD2,TRBV24-1,many,TGTGCCACCAGTGACGGACTAGCGGGAGTAGAGACCCAGTACTTC,CATSDGLAGVETQYF
TRBJ1-2,.,TRBV6-5,.,TGTGCCAGCAGTTACGCGCGAAACAGGGTCTGGGGCTACACCTTC,CASSYARNRVWGYTF
TRBJ2-7,TRBD1,TRBV7-2,many,TGTGCCAGCAGCGTGCGGGACAGGGTGGGCGAGCAGTACTTC,CASSVRDRVGEQYF
TRBJ2-2,.,TRBV19,.,TGTGCCAGTAGCTGGGGGCAGCAAACCGGGGAGCTGTTTTTT,CASSWGQQTGELFF
TRBJ1-5,.,TRBV6-5,.,TGTGCCAGCAGTTACGGGGCCCCGGGGCAGAATCAGCCCCAGCATTTT,CASSYGAPGQNQPQHF
TRBJ1-2,TRBD1,TRBV12-3/TRBV12-4,.,TGTGCCAGCAGACCCGGGACAGGGGGCGGATTTGTCTATGGCTACACCTTC,CASRPGTGGGFVYGYTF
TRBJ2-1,.,TRBV10-2,.,TGCGCCAGCAGTGATGCCCCGGATGAGCAGTTCTTC,CASSDAPDEQFF
TRBJ2-6,.,TRBV5-4,few,TGTGCCAGCAGCCCCGATCCTGGGGCCAACGTCCTGACTTTC,CASSPDPGANVLTF
TRBJ1-4,.,TRBV27,.,TGTGCCAGCAGTTTAGGGGGGCTAGGAGAAAAACTGTTTTTT,CASSLGGLGEKLFF
TRBJ2-2,TRBD2,TRBV6-1,.,TGTGCCAGCAGTCGGGGCGGACTAGCGGGAGTAGGGACCGGGGAGCTGTTTTTT,CASSRGGLAGVGTGELFF
TRBJ1-2,.,TRBV9,many,TGTGCCAGCAGCGTGGGGGGAAGTGGCTACACCTTC,CASSVGGSGYTF
TRBJ1-5,TRBD1,TRBV28,many,TGTGCCAGCATGGGTCTGACAGGGGGATTCAATCAGCCCCAGCATTTT,CASMGLTGGFNQPQHF
TRBJ2-7,.,TRBV15,few,TGTGCCACCAGCAGAGACGAAGGGGGGCTGCACGAGCAGTACTTC,CATSRDEGGLHEQYF
TRBJ1-2,TRBD1,TRBV7-9,.,TGTGCCAGCAGCTTCCATGCCGGGACAGATGGCTACACCTTC,CASSFHAGTDGYTF
TRBJ2-1,TRBD1,TRBV15,many,TGTGCCACCAGCAATCTCGACAGGGCCGATGAGCAGTTCTTC,CATSNLDRADEQFF
TRBJ1-1,.,TRBV3-1,few,TGTGCCAGCAGCCTGAAGGGGGTGAACACTGAAGCTTTCTTT,CASSLKGVNTEAFF
TRBJ2-3,TRBD2,TRBV7-3,.,TGTGCCAGCAGCTTAATTCGCGGGAGCGGCACAGATACGCAGTATTTT,CASSLIRGSGTDTQYF
TRBJ2-1,.,TRBV27,few,TGTGCCAGCAAGAAGGGGAGGAATGAGCAGTTCTTC,CASKKGRNEQFF
TRBJ2-3,.,TRBV4-1,few,TGCGCCAGCAGCCAGCGAATAATAGGAGATACGCAGTATTTT,CASSQRIIGDTQYF
TRBJ2-3,.,TRBV28,.,TGTGCCAGCAGTTCACGGGCCAGGCCGTATTTT,CASSSRARPYF
TRBJ2-7,TRBD1,TRBV19,.,TGTGCCAGTAGTATGAGGGGGCAGGACGAGCAGTACTTC,CASSMRGQDEQYF
TRBJ1-1,.,TRBV7-3,many,TGTGCCAGCAGCTTAAGGAACGGGAGGAGCACTGAAGCTTTCTTT,CASSLRNGRSTEAFF
TRBJ2-7,.,TRBV7-3,.,TGTGCCAGCAGCTTAACGTTTGGGGTCCAGTACGAGCAGTACTTC,CASSLTFGVQYEQYF
TRBJ1-3,.,TRBV9,few,TGTGCCAGCAGCGTAGGAGGGGCGACAGGAAACACCATATATTTT,CASSVGGATGNTIYF
TRBJ2-3,TRBD1,TRBV15,.,TGTGCCACCAGCAGAGATTTAGGACAGGGGATACGCACAGATACGCAGTATTTT,CATSRDLGQGIRTDTQYF
TRBJ2-5,TRBD2,TRBV12-3/TRBV12-4,many,TGTGCCAGCAGCTATATGGGCGGGAGAGAGACCCAGTACTTC,CASSYMGGRETQYF
TRBJ1-1,.,TRBV6-1,many,TGTGCCAGCACCCCTGGGGGTACTGAAGCTTTCTTT,CASTPGGTEAFF
TRBJ2-3,TRBD1,TRBV30,many,TGTGCCTGGAGTGGATATCCGGGACAGGGTTCCACAGATACGCAGTATTTT,CAWSGYPGQGSTDTQYF
TRBJ2-3,.,TRBV12-3/TRBV12-4,few,TGTGCCAGCAGTTCTAGCGGAGGGGGGGCCCCGGATACGCAGTATTTT,CASSSSGGGAPDTQYF
TRBJ2-7,TRBD1,TRBV5-1,.,TGCGCCAGCAGCTCCCGGGACAGCCGAACCTACGAGCAGTACTTC,CASSSRDSRTYEQYF
TRBJ2-5,.,TRBV6-1,many,TGTGCCAGCAGTGATCTTGGGGGTCGGGAGACCCAGTACTTC,CASSDLGGRETQYF